This TCR beta chain was documented in a study of T-cell reconstitution after alpha-beta-depleted transplantation in children listed by TCRdb under 2016. A note on the overall study: Using TCR repertoire profiling, the study followed T-cell immune reconstitution in a quantitative way in children after TCRalphabeta/CD19-depleted allogeneic hematopoietic cell transplantation.

Reading from cysteine to phenylalanine, the CDR3 counts 17 amino acids. Only CDR3 DNA remains: 51 bases, in frame from the first base. The V end loses 2 bases and the J end loses 1 base, and a stretch of 15 bases separates them. CDR1 and CDR2 are read off the germline V gene as MNHEY and SVGAGI. This clonotype occurred a few times. Its antigen specificity is not known. The record has no base qualities; no much larger clone is one base away. The paper as a whole reports these results and caveats: The apparently early recovery of alphabetaT-cell counts about two months after transplant reportedly depended on only several hundred rapidly expanded clones that came from non-depleted graft cells. The frequencies of hyperexpanded clones fell over the following months, and after one year, T-cell counts and TCRbeta diversity were mostly attributed to newly produced T cells. In some patients, the high TCRbeta diversity seen at day 60 was put down to recipient T cells and intrathymic progenitors that had survived conditioning.

Sample treatment or condition, as interpreted from the label and publication: allogeneic hematopoietic cell transplantation with graft depleted of TCRalphabeta T cells and CD19 B cells. The children who served as transplant recipients had been given grafts of TCRalphabeta/CD19-depleted allogeneic hematopoietic cells. Libraries were constructed by PCR. TCRdb lists the instrument as Illumina HiSeq 2500. TCR libraries were prepared with molecular barcoding, using unique molecular identifiers to normalize TCRbeta repertoire quantification. TCRdb reran the public reads through fastp at Q25 and MiXCR, keeping productive beta chains. Merged by CDR3 protein, the rows form single entries marked with the most common genes and DNA. Across this sample there are about 440,000 distinct CDR3 sequences, with approximately 41% seen only once. Clones ranked in the top ten supply 27% of the sample.

This TCR derives from a girl aged 2-10 years with aplastic anemia, due to receive a stem cell transplant. The rearranged chain carries TRBV6-5 and TRBJ1-5, with the D gene not confidently named. The sequencing used PBMCs, collected before TCRalphabeta/CD19-depleted stem cell transplant. The sequenced DNA: TGTGCCAGCAGTTACCCCCGGCCCGGGCGGAGCAATCAGCCCCAGCATTTT. The encoded protein is CASSYPRPGRSNQPQHF.